The 19 T cell receptor beta chains listed next were all sequenced from one sample in a study of regulatory T cells in long-lasting Graves disease. Noted time point: persistent/refractory GD, antithyroid drugs over 5 years with positive TRAb. Isolated PBMC RNA provided the starting material for the TCR library. CDR3 regions were amplified by Arm-PCR using iRepertoire HTBI primers to build TCR beta libraries. Each CDR3 protein is one row after TCRdb ran MiXCR on the multiplex PCR reads. The data show around 460,000 distinct CDR3 sequences, approximately 23% seen once. The sample consisted of peripheral blood mononuclear cells (PBMCs), taken when the disease was refractory, from a patient treated with antithyroid drugs. The receptors stem from a female donor with Graves disease.

This clonotype was seen many times. V and J are TRBV7-2 and TRBJ1-6; 8 positions agree with TRBD1. V was clipped by 0 bases and J by 8 bases; unmatched bases: 3. CDR3 length: 15 amino acids. Germline values: CDR1 SGHTA, CDR2 FQGNSA. The CDR3 spells CASSLATGEYSPLHF. The CDR3 DNA reads TGTGCCAGCAGCTTAGCGACAGGGGAGTATTCACCCCTCCACTTT.

In this sample, this clonotype turned up many times. The genes are TRBV29-1 and TRBJ1-2; D possibly corresponds to TRBD1 (6 bases). V was pared by 0 bases and J by 0 bases, with 11 bases between. The CDR3 spans 15 residues. Germline CDR1 reads SQVTM; CDR2 reads ANQGSEA. CDR3 sequence (DNA): TGCAGCGTTGAAGACCCTCAGGGGTCTAACTATGGCTACACCTTC. Residues: CSVEDPQGSNYGYTF.

The V and J genes are TRBV29-1 and TRBJ2-1; 9 nucleotides match TRBD1. V shed 6 bases, J shed 6 bases, and the junction held 9 bases outside the gene matches. Germline V gives CDR1 SQVTM, CDR2 ANQGSEA. The CDR3 loop spans 14 amino acids. CDR3 sequence reads: CSVGQGLFSNEQFF. The CDR3 DNA follows: TGCAGCGTCGGACAGGGGCTTTTCAGCAATGAGCAGTTCTTC.

The chain has TRBV3-1 and TRBJ1-2; D might be TRBD1 (5 bases). The CDR3 totals 16 residues. Germline-derived CDR1 and CDR2 are LGHDT and YNNKEL (reference sequence). V lost 5 bases to trimming and J lost 5 bases, with 21 bases between them. The CDR3 is CASSWAGDRTLYGYTF. The DNA for the CDR3 is TGTGCCAGCAGCTGGGCCGGGGACCGCACATTGTATGGCTACACCTTC.

This chain joins TRBV6-5 and TRBJ2-7; 9 bases are a match to TRBD2. This CDR3 comprises 18 residues. The germline CDR1 and CDR2 sequences are MNHEY and SVGAGI. Losses at the gene ends were 3 bases for V and 2 bases for J; bases not matched to a gene: 14. DNA of the CDR3: TGTGCCAGCAGTTATTATCGGGGATCCAGCGGGAGGACCTACGAGCAGTACTTC. It specifies CASSYYRGSSGRTYEQYF.

In this sample, this clonotype turned up many times. The chain joins TRBV29-1 to TRBJ2-7; 9 bases fit TRBD1. This CDR3 comprises 15 residues. J gave up 3 bases and V 7 bases, and 13 bases lay outside the gene matches. Germline V gene data show CDR1 as SQVTM and CDR2 as ANQGSEA. In DNA form, the CDR3 reads TGCAGCGCCGGAGGACCGGGACAGGGAGGCTACGAGCAGTACTTC. Its protein is CSAGGPGQGGYEQYF.

This clonotype was found many times. The rearrangement joins TRBV7-8 to TRBJ2-7; TRBD1 might be the D (5 bases). Trimming cost V 1 base and J 3 bases, with 10 bases left between them. CDR1 SGHVS and CDR2 FQNEAQ come from the germline V gene. CDR3 length equals 14 residues. CDR3 in amino acids: CASSLVTGRYEQYF. The CDR3 DNA is TGTGCCAGCAGCTTAGTTACAGGCCGCTACGAGCAGTACTTC.

This clonotype has only a few counts. The CDR3: CASTNAGTVSSGNSPLHF. CDR3 coding DNA: TGTGCCAGCACCAACGCCGGGACAGTGAGCTCAGGGAATTCACCCCTCCACTTT. The chain carries TRBV28 and TRBJ1-6; 7 bases line up with TRBD1. Per the germline V gene, CDR1 is MDHEN and CDR2 is SYDVKM. The ends lost 7 bases at V and 7 bases at J; junction bases unmatched: 19. This CDR3 spans 18 amino acids.

The chain joins TRBV28 to TRBJ1-3; 8 bases are shared with TRBD1. Germline CDR1 and CDR2: MDHEN and SYDVKM. V lost 6 bases to trimming and J lost 3 bases; unmatched junction nucleotides: 7. The CDR3 has 15 residues. Here the CDR3 DNA reads TGTGCCAGCAGGGCAGGGGGCTCCAGTGGAAACACCATATATTTT. Protein product: CASRAGGSSGNTIYF.

The gene calls are TRBV7-2 and TRBJ1-4; the match to TRBD1 covers 8 bases. CDR3 length: 16 residues. Trimming cost V 5 bases and J 8 bases; bases outside gene matches: 13. From germline, CDR1 is SGHTA and CDR2 FQGNSA. The DNA of the CDR3 is TGTGCCAGCAGCAGGGTGGGGGGGACAGGCGGGGAAAAACTGTTTTTT. The encoded protein is CASSRVGGTGGEKLFF.

The rearrangement uses TRBV6-2 or TRBV6-3 and TRBJ2-2; 9 bases map to TRBD1. Germline V gene sequence: CDR1 MNHEY, CDR2 SVGEGT. V trimming: 2 bases; J trimming: 6 bases; junction bases outside the gene matches: 1. This CDR3 has 14 amino acids. DNA for the CDR3: TGTGCCAGCAGTTACCACAGGGGGCCCGGGGAGCTGTTTTTT. Protein: CASSYHRGPGELFF.

The rearrangement joins TRBV6-2 or TRBV6-3 to TRBJ1-5; 8 nucleotides align to TRBD1. The CDR3 runs to 16 residues. Germline CDR1 reads MNHEY; CDR2 reads SVGEGT. The ends lost 2 bases at V and 2 bases at J; junction bases unmatched: 5. In nucleotides, the CDR3 is TGTGCCAGCAGTTACCCTACGACAGGGGGCAATCAGCCCCAGCATTTT. Its protein is CASSYPTTGGNQPQHF.

This clonotype was observed a handful of times. The rearrangement uses TRBV2 and TRBJ1-1; D not certain. The CDR3 covers 12 residues. The germline gives CDR1 SNHLY, CDR2 FYNNEI. Trimming stripped 0 bases from V and 6 bases from J, with 5 bases between. DNA of the CDR3: TGTGCCAGCAGTGAAGCGCTAGCTGAAGCTTTCTTT. Its translation: CASSEALAEAFF. Full variable domain (missing parts from reference TRBV2 and TRBJ1-1): EPEVTQTPSHQVTQMGQEVILRCVPISNHLYFYWYRQILGQKVEFLVSFYNNEISEKSEIFDDQFSVERPDGSNFTLKIRSTKLEDSAMYFCASSEALAEAFFGQGTRLTVV.

This clonotype was seen more than once but under ten times. The gene calls are TRBV5-1 and TRBJ2-6; 8 bases match TRBD2. With 0 bases clipped from V and 3 bases from J, the junction kept 2 bases outside the gene matches. Germline-derived CDR1 and CDR2 are SGHRS and YFSETQ. The CDR3 spans 16 residues. CDR3 sequence: CASSLDGGVGANVLTF. The CDR3 DNA reads TGCGCCAGCAGCTTGGACGGGGGGGTTGGGGCCAACGTCCTGACTTTC.

This clonotype has a handful of counts. This chain connects TRBV6-2 or TRBV6-3 to TRBJ2-3; 9 nucleotides agree with TRBD2. This CDR3 is 16 amino acids long. Germline V lookup: CDR1 MNHEY, CDR2 SVGEGT. V lost 0 bases to trimming and J lost 3 bases; unmatched junction nucleotides: 4. CDR3 DNA: TGTGCCAGCAGTTACTCGGGCCTAGCGGGAACAGATACGCAGTATTTT. Its translation: CASSYSGLAGTDTQYF.

This clonotype came up a few times. This sequence joins TRBV20-1 and TRBJ2-7; no reliable D call. Germline CDR1 and CDR2: DFQATT and SNEGSKA (reference sequence). The CDR3 totals 12 residues. V lost 7 bases and J lost 1, with 11 bases in between. The CDR3 here is CSGRPTSYEQYF. DNA for the CDR3: TGCAGTGGGCGCCCGACTTCCTACGAGCAGTACTTC.

This clonotype occurred many times. The V call is TRBV28, the J call TRBJ2-5; D perhaps matches TRBD2 (6 bases). The CDR3 spans 14 residues. Per the germline V gene, CDR1 is MDHEN and CDR2 is SYDVKM. Trimming cost V 5 bases and J 2 bases, with 12 bases left between them. This chain's CDR3 is CASSPGRVQETQYF. CDR3 in DNA: TGTGCCAGCAGTCCCGGGAGAGTACAAGAGACCCAGTACTTC.

This chain connects TRBV6-1 to TRBJ2-6, with a weak D call TRBD2 (6 bases). Germline V gives CDR1 MNHNS, CDR2 SASEGT. This CDR3 spans 16 amino acids. The V end lost 7 bases, the J end lost 2 bases, and 15 bases lay between the germline ends. The CDR3 loop reads CASTPRGSPGANVLTF. CDR3 nucleotide sequence: TGTGCCAGCACCCCTCGGGGGTCACCTGGGGCCAACGTCCTGACTTTC.

This clonotype was counted ten times or more. The chain recombines TRBV6-1 with TRBJ1-1, with D maybe TRBD1 (5 bases). The germline V gene has CDR1 MNHNS and CDR2 SASEGT. The length of the CDR3 is 12 residues. Trimming removed 10 bases at V and 0 bases at J, with 9 bases between. For the CDR3, the DNA is TGTGCCACTCGACAGATGAACACTGAAGCTTTCTTT. It yields the protein CATRQMNTEAFF.